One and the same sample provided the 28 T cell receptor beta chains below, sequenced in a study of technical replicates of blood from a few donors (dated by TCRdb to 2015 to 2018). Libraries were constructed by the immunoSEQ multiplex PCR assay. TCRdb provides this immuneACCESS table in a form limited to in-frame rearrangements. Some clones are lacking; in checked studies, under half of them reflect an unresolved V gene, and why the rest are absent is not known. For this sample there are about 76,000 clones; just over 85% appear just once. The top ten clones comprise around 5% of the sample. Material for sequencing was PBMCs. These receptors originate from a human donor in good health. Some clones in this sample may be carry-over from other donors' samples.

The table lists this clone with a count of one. The CDR3 nucleotides read TGTGCCACCAGCGGGCGGGCTTCCACTTGGAACACTGAAGCTTTCTTT. Encoded protein: CATSGRASTWNTEAFF. The chain employs TRBV15 and TRBJ1-1; D gene unclear. The length of the CDR3 is 16 residues. Trimming left V 5 bases short and J 1 base short, with 17 bases between. Germline CDR1 LNHNV, CDR2 YYDKDF (reference sequence).

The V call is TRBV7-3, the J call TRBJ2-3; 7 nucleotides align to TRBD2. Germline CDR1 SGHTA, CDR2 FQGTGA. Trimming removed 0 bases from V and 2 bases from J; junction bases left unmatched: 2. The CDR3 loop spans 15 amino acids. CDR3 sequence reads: CASSLTRGDTDTQYF. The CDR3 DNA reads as TGTGCCAGCAGCTTAACCCGGGGGGACACAGATACGCAGTATTTT.

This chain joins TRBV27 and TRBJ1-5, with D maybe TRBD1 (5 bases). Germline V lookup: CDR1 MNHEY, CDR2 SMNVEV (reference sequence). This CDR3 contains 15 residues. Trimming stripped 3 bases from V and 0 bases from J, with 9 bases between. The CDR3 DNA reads TGTGCCAGCAGTTTCGGGGGGAGTAGCAATCAGCCCCAGCATTTT. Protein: CASSFGGSSNQPQHF.

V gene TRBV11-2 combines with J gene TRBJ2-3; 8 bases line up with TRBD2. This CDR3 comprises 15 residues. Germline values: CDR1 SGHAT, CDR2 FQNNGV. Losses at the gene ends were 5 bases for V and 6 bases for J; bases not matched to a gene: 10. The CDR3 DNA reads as TGTGCCAGCAGCACCCTCGGGAGGGCCCCCGATACGCAGTATTTT. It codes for CASSTLGRAPDTQYF.

In DNA form, the CDR3 reads TGTGCCAGCAGCTTTCAGGGTTCCTTGCTTTCACCCCTCCACTTT. It encodes CASSFQGSLLSPLHF. The genes are TRBV5-4 and TRBJ1-6; D is possibly TRBD1 (5 bases). V was trimmed by 2 bases and J by 9 bases, leaving 15 bases between them. The CDR3 is 15 amino acids. Germline V gives CDR1 SGHNT, CDR2 YYREEE (reference sequence).

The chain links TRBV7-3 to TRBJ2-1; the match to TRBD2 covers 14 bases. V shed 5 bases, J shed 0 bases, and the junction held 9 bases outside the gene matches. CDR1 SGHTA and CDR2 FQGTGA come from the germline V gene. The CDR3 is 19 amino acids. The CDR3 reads CASSLTTSGGATSYNEQFF. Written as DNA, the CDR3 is TGTGCCAGCAGCCTTACGACTAGCGGGGGGGCCACCTCCTACAATGAGCAGTTCTTC.

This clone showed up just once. For the CDR3, the DNA is TGTGCCAGCAGCGGAAGGGGCTCGAAAGAGACCCAGTACTTC. Residues: CASSGRGSKETQYF. The V gene is TRBV7-8, the J gene TRBJ2-5; TRBD1 might be the D (5 bases). V was pared by 5 bases and J by 3 bases, with 13 bases between. In germline, CDR1 is SGHVS, CDR2 FQNEAQ. The CDR3 totals 14 residues.

This chain's CDR3 is CASRLGLAGPTEEQYF. CDR3 DNA sequence: TGCGCCAGCAGGCTTGGGCTAGCGGGCCCGACGGAGGAGCAGTACTTC. The chain is built from TRBV5-1 and TRBJ2-7, with TRBD2 matching 8 bases. The trim removed 5 bases at V and 7 bases at J, leaving 17 bases unmatched. The germline CDR1 and CDR2 sequences are SGHRS and YFSETQ. CDR3 length: 16 residues.

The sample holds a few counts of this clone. The CDR3 region is CAWTASSVTEAFF. The CDR3, as DNA: TGTGCCTGGACCGCCTCTTCGGTCACTGAAGCTTTCTTT. The chain joins TRBV30 to TRBJ1-1; D ambiguous. The CDR3 loop spans 13 amino acids. The germline V and J ends were trimmed by 4 bases and 4 bases, with 13 bases remaining between them. Germline-derived CDR1 and CDR2 are GTSNPN and SVGIG (reference sequence).

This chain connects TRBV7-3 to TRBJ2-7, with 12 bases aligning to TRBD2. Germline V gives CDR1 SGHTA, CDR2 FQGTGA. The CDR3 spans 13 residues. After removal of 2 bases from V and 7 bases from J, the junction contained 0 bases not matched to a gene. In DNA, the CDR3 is TGTGCCAGCAGCTTACTAGCGGGAGGGGAGCAGTACTTC. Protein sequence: CASSLLAGGEQYF.

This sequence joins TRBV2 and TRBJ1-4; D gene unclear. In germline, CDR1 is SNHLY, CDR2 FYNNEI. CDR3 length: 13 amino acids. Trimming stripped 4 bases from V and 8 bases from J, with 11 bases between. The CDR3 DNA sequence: TGTGCCAGCAGTGCCGACAATGTGGAAAAACTGTTTTTT. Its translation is CASSADNVEKLFF.

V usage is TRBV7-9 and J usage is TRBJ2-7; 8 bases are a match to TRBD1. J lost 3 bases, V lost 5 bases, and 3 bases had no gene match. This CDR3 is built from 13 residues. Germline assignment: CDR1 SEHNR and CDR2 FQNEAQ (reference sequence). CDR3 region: CASSTGTGYEQYF. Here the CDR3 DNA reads TGTGCCAGCAGCACCGGGACAGGCTACGAGCAGTACTTC.

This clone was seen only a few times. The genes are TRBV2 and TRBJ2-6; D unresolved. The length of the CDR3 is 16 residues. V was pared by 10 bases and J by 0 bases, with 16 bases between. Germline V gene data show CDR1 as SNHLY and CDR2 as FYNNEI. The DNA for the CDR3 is TGTGCCACGTCTGGCCAGATGCCCTCTGGGGCCAACGTCCTGACTTTC. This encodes CATSGQMPSGANVLTF.

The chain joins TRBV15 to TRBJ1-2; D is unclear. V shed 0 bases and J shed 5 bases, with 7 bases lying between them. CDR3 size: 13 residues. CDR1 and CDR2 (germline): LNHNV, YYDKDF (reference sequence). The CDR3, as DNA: TGTGCCACCAGCAGAGATAGATCGTATGGCTACACCTTC. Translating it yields CATSRDRSYGYTF. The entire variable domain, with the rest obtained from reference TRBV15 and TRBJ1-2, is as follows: DAMVIQNPRYQVTQFGKPVTLSCSQTLNHNVMYWYQQKSSQAPKLLFHYYDKDFNNEADTPDNFQSRRPNTSFCFLDIRSPGLGDTAMYLCATSRDRSYGYTFGSGTRLTVV.

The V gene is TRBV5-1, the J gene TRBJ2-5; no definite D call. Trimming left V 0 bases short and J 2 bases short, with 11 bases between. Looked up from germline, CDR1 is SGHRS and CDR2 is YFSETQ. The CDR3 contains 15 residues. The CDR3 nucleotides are TGCGCCAGCAGCTTGGTCCAGGCGCCGCAAGAGACCCAGTACTTC. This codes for CASSLVQAPQETQYF.

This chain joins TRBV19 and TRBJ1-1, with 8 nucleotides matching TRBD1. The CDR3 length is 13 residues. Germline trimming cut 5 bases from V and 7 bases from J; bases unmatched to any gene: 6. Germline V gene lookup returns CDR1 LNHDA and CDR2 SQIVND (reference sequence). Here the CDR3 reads CASSVNRGGEAFF. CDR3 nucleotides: TGTGCCAGTAGTGTTAACAGGGGGGGTGAAGCTTTCTTT.

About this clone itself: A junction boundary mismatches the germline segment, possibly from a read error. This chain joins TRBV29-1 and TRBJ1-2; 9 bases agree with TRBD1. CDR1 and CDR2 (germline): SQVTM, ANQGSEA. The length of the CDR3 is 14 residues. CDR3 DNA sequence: TGCAGCGCTGAAACCGCTCCCGGGACAGGGAACTACACCTTC. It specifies CSAETAPGTGNYTF.

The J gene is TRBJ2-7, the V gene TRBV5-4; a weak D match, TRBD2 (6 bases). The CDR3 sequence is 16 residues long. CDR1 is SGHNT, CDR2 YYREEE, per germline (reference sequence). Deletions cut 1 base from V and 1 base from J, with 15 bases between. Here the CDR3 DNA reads TGTGCCAGCAGCTTGTCAGGAGGGACCCGGTCCTACGAGCAGTACTTC. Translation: CASSLSGGTRSYEQYF.

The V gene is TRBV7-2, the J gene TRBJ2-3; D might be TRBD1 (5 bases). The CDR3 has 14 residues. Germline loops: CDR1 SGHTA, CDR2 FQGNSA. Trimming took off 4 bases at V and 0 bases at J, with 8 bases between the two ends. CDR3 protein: CASSWRQSTDTQYF. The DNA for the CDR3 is TGTGCCAGCAGCTGGAGACAGAGCACAGATACGCAGTATTTT. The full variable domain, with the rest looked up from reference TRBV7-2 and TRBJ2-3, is GAGVSQSPSNKVTEKGKDVELRCDPISGHTALYWYRQSLGQGLEFLIYFQGNSAPDKSGLPSDRFSAERTGGSVSTLTIQRTQQEDSAVYLCASSWRQSTDTQYFGPGTRLTVL.

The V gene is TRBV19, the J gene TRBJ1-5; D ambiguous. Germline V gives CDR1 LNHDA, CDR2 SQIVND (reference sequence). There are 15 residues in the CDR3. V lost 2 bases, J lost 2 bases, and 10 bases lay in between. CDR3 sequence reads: CASSITAKGNQPQHF. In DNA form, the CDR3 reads TGTGCCAGTAGTATAACAGCCAAGGGCAATCAGCCCCAGCATTTT. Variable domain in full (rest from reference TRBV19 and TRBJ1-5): DGGITQSPKYLFRKEGQNVTLSCEQNLNHDAMYWYRQDPGQGLRLIYYSQIVNDFQKGDIAEGYSVSREKKESFPLTVTSAQKNPTAFYLCASSITAKGNQPQHFGDGTRLSIL.

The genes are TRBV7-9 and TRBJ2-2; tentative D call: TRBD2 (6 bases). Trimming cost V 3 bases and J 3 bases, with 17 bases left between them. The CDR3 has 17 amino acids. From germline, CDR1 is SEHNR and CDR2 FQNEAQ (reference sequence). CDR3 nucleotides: TGTGCCAGCAGCTTCTCTTCGGGGGACGGGCACACCGGGGAGCTGTTTTTT. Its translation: CASSFSSGDGHTGELFF. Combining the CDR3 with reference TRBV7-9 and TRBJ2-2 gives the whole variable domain DTGVSQNPRHKITKRGQNVTFRCDPISEHNRLYWYRQTLGQGPEFLTYFQNEAQLEKSRLLSDRFSAERPKGSFSTLEIQRTEQGDSAMYLCASSFSSGDGHTGELFFGEGSRLTVL.

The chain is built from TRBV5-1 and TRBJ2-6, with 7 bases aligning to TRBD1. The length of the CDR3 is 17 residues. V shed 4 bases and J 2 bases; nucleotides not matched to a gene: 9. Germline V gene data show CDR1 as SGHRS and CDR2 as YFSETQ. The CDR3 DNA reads TGCGCCAGCAGCAGCACAGGGGAATTTACTGGGGCCAACGTCCTGACTTTC. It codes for CASSSTGEFTGANVLTF.

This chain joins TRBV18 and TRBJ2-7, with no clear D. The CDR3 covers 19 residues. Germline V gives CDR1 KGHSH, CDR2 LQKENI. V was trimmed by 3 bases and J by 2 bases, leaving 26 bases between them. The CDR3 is CASSPPISYRNSDTYEQYF. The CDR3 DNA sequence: TGTGCCAGCTCACCTCCAATATCCTATCGGAACAGTGATACCTACGAGCAGTACTTC.

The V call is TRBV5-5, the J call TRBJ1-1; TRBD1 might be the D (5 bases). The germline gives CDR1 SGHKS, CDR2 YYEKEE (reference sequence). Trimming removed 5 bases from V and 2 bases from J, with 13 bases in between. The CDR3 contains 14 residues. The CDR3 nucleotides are TGTGCCAGCAGAGGGTGGGGACTTAACACTGAAGCTTTCTTT. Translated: CASRGWGLNTEAFF.

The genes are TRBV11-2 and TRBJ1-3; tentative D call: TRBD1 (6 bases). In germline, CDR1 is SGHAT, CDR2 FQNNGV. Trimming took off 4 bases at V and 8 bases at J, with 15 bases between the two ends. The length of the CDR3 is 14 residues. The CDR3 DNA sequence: TGTGCCAGCAGCTCCGTTGGGGGCCAGGACACCATATATTTT. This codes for CASSSVGGQDTIYF.

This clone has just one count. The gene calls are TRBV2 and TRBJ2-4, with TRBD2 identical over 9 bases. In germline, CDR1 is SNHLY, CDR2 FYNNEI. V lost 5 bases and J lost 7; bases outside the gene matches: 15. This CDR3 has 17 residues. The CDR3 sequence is CASSPRGLAGGWNIQYF. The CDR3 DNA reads TGTGCCAGCAGTCCCCGGGGGCTCGCGGGGGGGTGGAACATTCAGTACTTC.

CDR3 bases: TGTGCCTGGAGTGTCGGACAGACGGGAAAACTGTTTTTT. Translation gives CAWSVGQTGKLFF. This chain uses TRBV30 with TRBJ1-4; maybe TRBD1 (6 bases). Between the trimmed V and J ends, which lost 0 bases and 10 bases, there was a span of 12 bases. From germline, CDR1 is GTSNPN and CDR2 SVGIG (reference sequence). The CDR3 is 13 amino acids.

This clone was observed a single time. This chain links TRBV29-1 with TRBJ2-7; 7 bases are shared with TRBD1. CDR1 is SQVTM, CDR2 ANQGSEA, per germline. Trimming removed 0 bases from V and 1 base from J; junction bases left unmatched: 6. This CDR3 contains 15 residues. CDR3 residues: CSVEDLYRGSYEQYF. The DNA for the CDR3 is TGCAGCGTTGAAGATCTTTACAGGGGATCCTACGAGCAGTACTTC.